This T cell receptor (beta chain) is from a study of early stage breast cancer tumors. Overall study: Of 15 to 20 invasive breast tumors, around 13 were hormone receptor-positive, HER2-negative.

Of note for this clone: Its antigen is unknown.

Study results and caveats: Comparing each tissue with blood distinguished tumor from normal in about 90% of the 16 patients. Commonly generated sequences made up most enriched TCRB sequences shared between patients. Compared with adjacent normal breast, tumors showed about 2.5-fold denser, more clonal T cells.

The data were produced by immunoSEQ multiplex PCR, yet TCRdb's version contains in-frame clones alone and is incomplete. This table has 50,000 to 75,000 clones, more than 60% appearing once. The V end was cut by 4 bases, the J end by 5 bases, with 6 bases between. The CDR3 covers 12 residues. Per germline, CDR1 SGHAT and CDR2 FQNNGV. This TCR came from a person aged 25 to 39 with breast cancer. The rearrangement joins TRBV11-2 to TRBJ1-3; D not certain. Input material: blood. This chain's CDR3 is CASSYVRNTIYF. CDR3 nucleotide sequence: TGTGCCAGCAGCTACGTCAGAAACACCATATATTTT.